The rows below give T cell receptor beta chains drawn from one sample of a study of immune evolution from preneoplasia to lung adenocarcinoma. Using immunoSEQ multiplex PCR, the repertoire was profiled, and TCRdb retains in-frame clones only, with some absent. The data contain approximately 5,300 clones, around 75% of them singletons. Sequencing used FFPE adjacent normal lung tissue. These receptors came from a person aged 60-79 years with lung adenocarcinoma. Both conserved end residues are part of each CDR3. The D gene is left open where the match is weak.

V	D	J	DNA	CDR3
TRBV4-1	TRBD1	TRBJ1-5	TGCGCCAGCAGCCAAGAGTCAGGGGGCCATCAGCCCCAGCATTTT	CASSQESGGHQPQHF
TRBV19	NA	TRBJ2-1	TGTGCCAGTAGTACTTCGGGTCTTTCCTACAATGAGCAGTTCTTC	CASSTSGLSYNEQFF
TRBV27	NA	TRBJ1-1	TGTGCCAGCTACCAAGGGGGAGGGTTTGGTTTCTTT	CASYQGGGFGFF
TRBV5-1	NA	TRBJ1-1	TGCGCCAGCAGCTTGTTCTTTTCTGAGAACACTGAAGCTTTCTTT	CASSLFFSENTEAFF
TRBV11-2	TRBD1	TRBJ2-1	TGTGCCAGCAGCCTAGGACAGGGGTACAATGAGCAGTTCTTC	CASSLGQGYNEQFF
TRBV28	NA	TRBJ1-5	TGTGCCACCGCCTTAGGATGGGGCAATCAGCCCCAGCATTTT	CATALGWGNQPQHF
TRBV9	TRBD2	TRBJ2-1	TGTGCCAGCAGCGTAGTAAGTGGGCTAGCGGGGGAGCAGTTCTTC	CASSVVSGLAGEQFF
TRBV27	TRBD2	TRBJ2-1	TGTGCCAGCAGTTTACGTCTAGCGGGAGGAAACAATGAGCAGTTCTTC	CASSLRLAGGNNEQFF
TRBV18	NA	TRBJ2-7	TGTGCCAGCTCACAGGAGGGGTACGAGCAGTACTTC	CASSQEGYEQYF
TRBV5-4	NA	TRBJ1-1	TGTGCCAGCAGAGATGACACTGAAGCTTTCTTT	CASRDDTEAFF